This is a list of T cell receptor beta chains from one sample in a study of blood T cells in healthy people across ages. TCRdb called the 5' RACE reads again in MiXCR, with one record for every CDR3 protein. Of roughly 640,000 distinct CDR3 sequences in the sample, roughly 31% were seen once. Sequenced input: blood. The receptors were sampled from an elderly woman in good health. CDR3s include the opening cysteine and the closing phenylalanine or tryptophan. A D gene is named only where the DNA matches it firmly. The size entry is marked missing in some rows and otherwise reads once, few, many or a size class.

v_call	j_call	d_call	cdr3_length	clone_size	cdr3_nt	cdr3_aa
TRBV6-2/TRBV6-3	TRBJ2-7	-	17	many	TGTGCCAGCAGTTACTCTGAAGTCCGGGGCATCCTCTACGAGCAGTACTTC	CASSYSEVRGILYEQYF
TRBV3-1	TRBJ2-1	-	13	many	TGTGCCAGCAGCCAAGACGTACGTGGAGAGCAGTTCTTC	CASSQDVRGEQFF
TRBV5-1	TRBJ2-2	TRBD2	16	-	TGCGCCAGCAGCTTAGGGACTACTATTAACACCGGGGAGCTGTTTTTT	CASSLGTTINTGELFF
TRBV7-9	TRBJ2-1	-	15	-	TGTGCCAGCAGCTGGTACGCGACGGGGGACTATGAGCAGTTCTTC	CASSWYATGDYEQFF
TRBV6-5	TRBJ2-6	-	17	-	TGCGCCAGCAGTTACTCGGGCCAGAGCTCTGGGGCCAACGTCCTGACTTTC	CASSYSGQSSGANVLTF
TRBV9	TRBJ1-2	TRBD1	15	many	TGTGCCAGCAGCACTCGGACAGGGGGGACTTATGGCTACACCTTC	CASSTRTGGTYGYTF
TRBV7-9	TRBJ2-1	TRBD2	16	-	TGTGCCAGCAGCTTAGCGTCGGCTAGCGGGGGGGCCAAGCAGTTCTTC	CASSLASASGGAKQFF
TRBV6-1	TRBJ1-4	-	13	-	TGTGCCAGTGCCGGGACACCGTTTGAAAAACTGTTTTTT	CASAGTPFEKLFF
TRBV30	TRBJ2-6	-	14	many	TGTGCCTGGAGTGGACAGACTGGGGCCAACGTCCTGACTTTC	CAWSGQTGANVLTF
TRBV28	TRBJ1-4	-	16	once	TGTGCCAGCAGTTTAGATGGCGGGCCCGGGGGTGAAAAACTGTTTTTT	CASSLDGGPGGEKLFF
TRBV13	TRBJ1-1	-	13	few	TGTGCCAGCAGCTTAAGCAGGCTCACTGAAGCTTTCTTT	CASSLSRLTEAFF
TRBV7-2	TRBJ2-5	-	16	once	TGTGCCAGCAGCCTAGGGAGCTTAGCAGGGCAAGAGACCCAGTACTTC	CASSLGSLAGQETQYF
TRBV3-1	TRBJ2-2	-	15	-	TGTGCCAGCAGCTACAGGGATGCGAACACCGGGGAGCTGTTTTTT	CASSYRDANTGELFF
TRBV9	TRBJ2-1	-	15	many	TGTGCCAGCAGCTTAAGACAGGTTGAGCTCGGTGAGCAGTTCTTC	CASSLRQVELGEQFF
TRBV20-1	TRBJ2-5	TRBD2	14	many	TGCAGTGCTCGAGGACTAGCGGGGGACGAGACCCAGTACTTC	CSARGLAGDETQYF
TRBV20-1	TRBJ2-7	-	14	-	TGCAGCGCTAGGCCAGCGGGCTCTTCCTACGAGCAGTACTTC	CSARPAGSSYEQYF
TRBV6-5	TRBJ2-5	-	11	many	TGTGCCAGCAGTACCGAAGAGACCCAGTACTTC	CASSTEETQYF
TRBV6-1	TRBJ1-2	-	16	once	TGTGCCAGCAGTGGGGGAGCTCAGCGAAATAAGTATGGCTACACCTTC	CASSGGAQRNKYGYTF
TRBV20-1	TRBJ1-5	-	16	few	TGCAGTGCTAGAGCGGATGTCGATGGTAGCAATCAGCCCCAGCATTTT	CSARADVDGSNQPQHF